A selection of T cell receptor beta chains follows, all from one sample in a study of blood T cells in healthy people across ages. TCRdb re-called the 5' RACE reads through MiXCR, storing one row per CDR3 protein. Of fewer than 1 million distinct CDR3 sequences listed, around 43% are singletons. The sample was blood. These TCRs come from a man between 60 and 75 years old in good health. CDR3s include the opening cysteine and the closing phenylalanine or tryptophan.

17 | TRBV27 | CASSSGLSGPMNTEAFF
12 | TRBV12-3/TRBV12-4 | CASSFGTGAQYF
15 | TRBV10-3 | CAVSGPDRSQETQYF
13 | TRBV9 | CASGTGDGSPLHF
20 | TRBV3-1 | CASSRIPDGGQGQDRYGYTF
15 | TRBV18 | CASSPPGTGSGEQYF
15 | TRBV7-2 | CASSLGSGGRYEQFF
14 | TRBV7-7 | CASSRGLSDNEQFF
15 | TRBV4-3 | CASSQEHGNTGELFF
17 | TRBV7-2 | CASSPRGGRGAKNIQYF
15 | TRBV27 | CASSEDRVRVSPLHF
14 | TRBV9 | CASSVVPGSGGYTF
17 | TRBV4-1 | CASSQEVRGHMGYGYTF
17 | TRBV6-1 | CASTRVPIATSSYEQYF
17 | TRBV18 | CACSPDSKRGGAETQYF
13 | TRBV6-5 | CASSMTGRNGYTF
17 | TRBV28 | CASSPGRGGPHSYEQYF
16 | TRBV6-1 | CASRMDARSGANVLTF
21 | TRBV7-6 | CASSPSKTGALGTSGGNEQFF
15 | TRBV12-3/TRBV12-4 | CATARYRAGANVLTF
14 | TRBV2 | CASSSDGGYQPQHF
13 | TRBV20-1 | CSASGRGVTEAFF
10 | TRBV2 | CATQDDEQYF
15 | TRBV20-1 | CSASEMAGGPKTQYF
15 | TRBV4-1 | CASSKGTSEADTQYF
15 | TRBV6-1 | CASILQSSGANVLTF
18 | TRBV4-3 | CASSQGAGWSGGSDTQYF
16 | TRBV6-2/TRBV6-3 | CASSYGGSGTTYEQYF
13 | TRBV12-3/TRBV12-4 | CASRQNLNEKLFF
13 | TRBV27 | CAGSFETGIEQYF
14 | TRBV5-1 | CASSALAGGGEQFF
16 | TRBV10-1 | CASSKTSGGYTGELFF
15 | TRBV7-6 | CASSTGQKKVEKLFF
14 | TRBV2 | CASSGQGRDTEAFF
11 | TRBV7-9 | CASTPLETQYF
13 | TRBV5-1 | CASSGGHLYEQYF
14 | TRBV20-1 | CSARAALGTQPQHF
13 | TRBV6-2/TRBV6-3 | CASSYFRGHEQFF
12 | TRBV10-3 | CAISGQQDEQYF
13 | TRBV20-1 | CSASSGGLNEQYF
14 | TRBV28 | CASSLGGTVGTQYF
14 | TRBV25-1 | CASSVPGGGTEAFF
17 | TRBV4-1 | CASSQDGGGSSYNEQFF
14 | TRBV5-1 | CASSLAGGLDEQYF
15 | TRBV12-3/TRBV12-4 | CASTRRSGPADTQYF
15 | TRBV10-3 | CAISRTGAWDNEQYF
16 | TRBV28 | CASNEGAVVANYGYTF
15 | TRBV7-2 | CASSLVRDSENIQYF
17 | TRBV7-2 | CASSSRPMGLGYTEAFF
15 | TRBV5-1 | CASRYQGQSNSPLHF
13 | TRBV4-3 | CASSFRVGQPQHF
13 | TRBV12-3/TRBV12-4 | CASSQGKRGELFF
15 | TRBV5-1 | CASSRAGGTSYEQYF